This note documents a single T cell receptor beta chain sequence. Its specificity is not known. CD8 cells classed as naive were CD45RO-negative and positively selected for CCR7, excluding terminally differentiated effector memory CD45RA+ cells. The data were obtained in a study of shared clonotypes between healthy human individuals. For the study at large: Per donor, three plates held CD4 naive cells, three held CD4 memory, two held CD8 naive and one held CD8 memory. General observations from the study: Only blood was sampled, and tissue TCR repertoires likely differ from blood ones. Against clonotypes common to all four donors, non-shared ones had lower generation probabilities.

Per the original methods: There were no quality scores in the junction-only immunoSEQ sequences, so filtering differed. Sequencing was performed with immunoSEQ multiplex PCR; in TCRdb, only in-frame clones are kept and a portion is missing. V and J calls and clone size follow that table, whereas D and trimming were derived from the DNA. The sample has about 2 million clones, roughly 95% seen once. Sequenced sample: naive CD8+ T cells sorted from blood. The sequence was collected from a man younger than 30 in good health.

This chain's CDR3 is CASSPGQGSDIQYF. Written as DNA, the CDR3 is TGTGCCAGCAGCCCGGGACAGGGATCGGACATTCAGTACTTC. The V gene is TRBV5-8, the J gene TRBJ2-4, with TRBD1 matching over 9 bases. Germline CDR1 is SGHTS and CDR2 is YDEGEE. This CDR3 has 14 residues. J gave up 8 bases and V 4 bases, and 7 bases lay outside the gene matches.